The 23 T cell receptor beta chains listed next were all sequenced from one sample in a study of OX40 agonist ivuxolimab in advanced cancers. Profiled with immunoSEQ multiplex PCR; TCRdb holds only in-frame clones, not every one. This sample has 75,000 to 90,000 clones; 92% occur once, and the top ten carry about 2.8%. The sequencing used CD4+ or CD8+ T cells sorted from blood, collected in a trial of the OX40 agonist ivuxolimab. The receptors here all came from an adult with an advanced solid tumor such as melanoma, head and neck, liver or kidney cancer.

The chain recombines TRBV18 with TRBJ2-3; D is uncertain. The CDR3 extends over 11 amino acids. The V and J ends lost 9 bases and 2 bases respectively, with 6 bases between them. Germline-derived CDR1 and CDR2 are KGHSH and LQKENI. CDR3 nucleotide sequence: TGTGCCAGTTCCCCCACAGATACGCAGTATTTT. Amino acids: CASSPTDTQYF. The full variable domain, rest sourced from reference TRBV18 and TRBJ2-3, is NAGVMQNPRHLVRRRGQEARLRCSPMKGHSHVYWYRQLPEEGLKFMVYLQKENIIDESGMPKERFSAEFPKEGPSILRIQQVVRGDSAAYFCASSPTDTQYFGPGTRLTVL.

The chain joins TRBV15 to TRBJ2-3; no firm D call. The CDR3 covers 13 residues. V lost 1 base and J lost 2, with 4 bases in between. The germline V gene encodes CDR1 LNHNV and CDR2 YYDKDF (reference sequence). In nucleotides, the CDR3 is TGTGCCACCAGCAGAGGGCCCACAGATACGCAGTATTTT. Its protein product is CATSRGPTDTQYF.

The chain has TRBV15 and TRBJ2-1; 9 nucleotides agree with TRBD2. CDR1 and CDR2 from the germline V gene are LNHNV and YYDKDF (reference sequence). Germline trimming cut 5 bases from V and 4 bases from J; bases unmatched to any gene: 12. The CDR3 runs to 17 residues. The CDR3 DNA sequence: TGTGCCACCAGCGCCCCTTCTAGGCGGGGGGGTTACAATGAGCAGTTCTTC. This codes for CATSAPSRRGGYNEQFF.

The chain employs TRBV13 and TRBJ1-2; D remains unclear. Looked up from germline, CDR1 is PRHDT and CDR2 is FYEKMQ (reference sequence). The CDR3 spans 11 residues. V gave up 5 bases and J gave up 4 bases, with 5 bases separating them. DNA for the CDR3: TGTGCCAGCAGCCTCCTCTATGGCTACACCTTC. Its translation: CASSLLYGYTF. Filled out from reference TRBV13 and TRBJ1-2, the complete variable domain reads AAGVIQSPRHLIKEKRETATLKCYPIPRHDTVYWYQQGPGQDPQFLISFYEKMQSDKGSIPDRFSAQQFSDYHSELNMSSLELGDSALYFCASSLLYGYTFGSGTRLTVV.

This rearrangement joins TRBV11-2 to TRBJ1-1, with 7 bases aligning to TRBD1. V dropped 3 bases and J dropped 7; count of bases not matched to a gene: 2. The CDR3 is 12 amino acids. Per the germline V gene, CDR1 is SGHAT and CDR2 is FQNNGV. CDR3 in amino acids: CASSFGDSEAFF. The CDR3 DNA follows: TGTGCCAGCAGCTTTGGGGACAGTGAAGCTTTCTTT.

J is TRBJ2-2 and V is TRBV30; 8 bases fit TRBD1. In germline, CDR1 is GTSNPN, CDR2 SVGIG (reference sequence). This CDR3 has 16 amino acids. V lost 4 bases to trimming and J lost 4 bases; unmatched junction nucleotides: 11. The CDR3 protein is CAWTPGTGKATGELFF. The DNA for the CDR3 is TGTGCCTGGACCCCAGGGACAGGAAAGGCCACCGGGGAGCTGTTTTTT.

This chain links TRBV18 with TRBJ2-5; D might be TRBD1 or TRBD2, each matching 6 bases. Trimming removed 3 bases from V and 3 bases from J, with 17 bases in between. CDR3 size: 16 residues. Germline V gene data show CDR1 as KGHSH and CDR2 as LQKENI. The CDR3 is CASSPAGGASEETQYF. The CDR3 DNA reads as TGTGCCAGCTCACCCGCCGGGGGCGCCTCAGAAGAGACCCAGTACTTC.

With regard to this clone: At one of its ends the junction is not consistent with the germline gene, which may arise from a read error. The chain recombines TRBV12-5 with TRBJ2-2, with D perhaps given as TRBD1 or TRBD2 (5 bases each). The CDR3 consists of 16 residues. Germline V gene data show CDR1 as LGHNT and CDR2 as FRNRAP. CDR3 sequence reads: CASGLGHGTNIGELFF. In DNA, the CDR3 is TGTGCTAGTGGTTTGGGCCATGGGACGAACATCGGGGAGCTGTTTTTT. Using reference TRBV12-5 and TRBJ2-2 for the parts outside the CDR3, the full variable domain is DARVTQTPRHKVTEMGQEVTMRCQPILGHNTVFWYRQTMMQGLELLAYFRNRAPLDDSGMPKDRFSAEMPDATLATLKIQPSEPRDSAVYFCASGLGHGTNIGELFFGEGSRLTVL.

V is TRBV6-5 and J is TRBJ2-2; D not resolved. From germline, CDR1 is MNHEY and CDR2 SVGAGI. Trimming cost V 1 base and J 3 bases, with 9 bases left between them. The CDR3 extends over 15 amino acids. CDR3 amino acids: CASSYFPGYTGELFF. Here the CDR3 DNA reads TGTGCCAGCAGTTACTTCCCGGGCTACACCGGGGAGCTGTTTTTT.

CDR3 in amino acids: CASILTGRLFF. The CDR3 DNA reads TGTGCCAGTATTCTGACGGGTAGACTGTTTTTT. V and J are TRBV19 and TRBJ1-4; no definite D call. In germline, CDR1 is LNHDA, CDR2 SQIVND (reference sequence). The CDR3 covers 11 residues. Trimming shortened V by 7 bases and J by 13 bases, and 13 bases separated the two germline ends.

V gene TRBV5-1 combines with J gene TRBJ1-2; D is unclear. This CDR3 spans 12 amino acids. The germline CDR1 and CDR2 sequences are SGHRS and YFSETQ. V was clipped by 5 bases and J by 4 bases, with 9 bases between them. Here the CDR3 DNA reads TGCGCCAGCAGTTCTGGAACCTATGGCTACACCTTC. This translates into CASSSGTYGYTF.

This clone was recorded only once. Different DNA sequences within this sample yield the same CDR3. The V and J genes are TRBV18 and TRBJ1-1, with 8 bases that match TRBD1. Trimming at V came to 0 bases and at J to 8 bases, leaving 11 bases not matched to a gene. Germline lookup yields CDR1 KGHSH and CDR2 LQKENI. The CDR3 extends over 16 amino acids. The chain's CDR3 is CASSPPSSQGGDEAFF. The CDR3 DNA sequence: TGTGCCAGCTCACCACCGTCTTCACAGGGGGGGGACGAAGCTTTCTTT.

The chain is built from TRBV5-5 and TRBJ1-5; tentatively, D is TRBD1 (5 bases). The CDR3 is made up of 14 amino acids. The germline V gene encodes CDR1 SGHKS and CDR2 YYEKEE (reference sequence). The V and J ends lost 4 bases and 6 bases respectively, with 14 bases between them. In DNA, the CDR3 is TGTGCCAGCAGCCCTGCGGGGGGAGGTCAGCCCCAGCATTTT. It encodes CASSPAGGGQPQHF.

CDR3 sequence reads: CASSRREGYYEQYF. DNA for the CDR3: TGTGCCAGCTCACGGCGGGAGGGTTACTACGAGCAGTACTTC. This chain links TRBV6-6 with TRBJ2-7, with 9 bases fitting TRBD2. This CDR3 comprises 14 residues. V gave up 8 bases and J gave up 3 bases; unmatched junction bases: 8. Germline V gives CDR1 MNHNY, CDR2 SVGAGI (reference sequence).

This chain joins TRBV4-1 and TRBJ2-4; 8 bases map to TRBD2. V shed 3 bases, J shed 3 bases, and the junction held 4 bases outside the gene matches. The CDR3 covers 15 residues. The V gene's germline CDR1 is MGHRA and CDR2 YSYEKL. The CDR3 DNA reads as TGCGCCAGCAGCCAGCTAGCGGGTGTCAAAAACATTCAGTACTTC. This sequence encodes CASSQLAGVKNIQYF.

This chain links TRBV11-2 with TRBJ1-3, with a possible D match to TRBD1 (6 bases). V was clipped by 3 bases and J by 0 bases, with 9 bases between them. Germline V lookup: CDR1 SGHAT, CDR2 FQNNGV. This CDR3 spans 15 amino acids. This CDR3 is CASSLQGPSGNTIYF. The CDR3 DNA follows: TGTGCCAGCAGCTTGCAGGGGCCCTCTGGAAACACCATATATTTT.

The V gene is TRBV6-1, the J gene TRBJ1-2, with a weak D call TRBD1 (5 bases). The CDR3 is 13 amino acids. Germline CDR1 MNHNS, CDR2 SASEGT. Trimming pared 4 bases from V and 2 bases from J, leaving 8 bases between. CDR3 amino acids: CASSGRDNYGYTF. The CDR3 bases are TGTGCCAGCAGTGGCCGGGACAACTATGGCTACACCTTC.

The chain is built from TRBV5-4 and TRBJ2-5; no firm D call. Deletions cut 0 bases from V and 5 bases from J, with 11 bases between. CDR1 and CDR2 from the germline V gene are SGHNT and YYREEE (reference sequence). The CDR3 covers 14 residues. The CDR3 DNA reads as TGTGCCAGCAGCTTGGTGGGAATAGAGGAGACCCAGTACTTC. Its translation: CASSLVGIEETQYF. The variable domain in full, with the rest retrieved from reference TRBV5-4 and TRBJ2-5, is ETGVTQSPTHLIKTRGQQVTLRCSSQSGHNTVSWYQQALGQGPQFIFQYYREEENGRGNFPPRFSGLQFPNYSSELNVNALELDDSALYLCASSLVGIEETQYFGPGTRLLVL.

The V call is TRBV6-6, the J call TRBJ1-2; the match to TRBD1 covers 8 bases. Trimming cost V 4 bases and J 7 bases; bases outside gene matches: 8. Germline V gives CDR1 MNHNY, CDR2 SVGAGI (reference sequence). The CDR3 covers 14 residues. CDR3 bases: TGTGCCAGCAGTTTCACGGACAGGGTGGCTGGCTACACCTTC. Protein product: CASSFTDRVAGYTF.

The J gene is TRBJ2-7, the V gene TRBV5-1; 8 positions match TRBD1. The CDR3 is made up of 14 amino acids. In germline, CDR1 is SGHRS, CDR2 YFSETQ. V dropped 4 bases and J dropped 1; count of bases not matched to a gene: 4. The chain's CDR3 is CASSPQGASYEQYF. CDR3 sequence (DNA): TGCGCCAGCAGCCCGCAGGGGGCTTCCTACGAGCAGTACTTC.

The CDR3 nucleotides read TGTGCCAGCAGCCCCACAGTAGGACAGGGTAACTATGGCTACACCTTC. This translates into CASSPTVGQGNYGYTF. This chain uses TRBV7-9 with TRBJ1-2; the match to TRBD1 covers 8 bases. Germline lookup yields CDR1 SEHNR and CDR2 FQNEAQ (reference sequence). Unmatched junction bases numbered 9, after V lost 5 bases and J lost 1 base. The CDR3 extends over 16 amino acids. Using reference TRBV7-9 and TRBJ1-2 for the parts outside the CDR3, the full variable domain is DTGVSQNPRHKITKRGQNVTFRCDPISEHNRLYWYRQTLGQGPEFLTYFQNEAQLEKSRLLSDRFSAERPKGSFSTLEIQRTEQGDSAMYLCASSPTVGQGNYGYTFGSGTRLTVV.

The gene calls are TRBV7-9 and TRBJ2-7, with D possibly being TRBD1 or TRBD2 (5 bases each). Trimming pared 1 base from V and 4 bases from J, leaving 8 bases between. Germline values: CDR1 SEHNR, CDR2 FQNEAQ (reference sequence). There are 13 residues in the CDR3. Written as DNA, the CDR3 is TGTGCCAGCAGCTTAGGGGACGGGTACGAGCAGTACTTC. Translation gives CASSLGDGYEQYF.

The chain employs TRBV5-1 and TRBJ2-7, with D hard to call. The V gene's germline CDR1 is SGHRS and CDR2 YFSETQ. CDR3 length: 15 residues. Between the trimmed V and J ends, which lost 0 bases and 7 bases, there was a span of 17 bases. The CDR3 region has the DNA TGCGCCAGCAGCTTGGCCGGACCTGACTTGGGGGAGCAGTACTTC. Its translation is CASSLAGPDLGEQYF.